Listed here are 13 T cell receptor beta chains from one sample, sequenced in a study of molecular identifiers for immune sequencing clone quantification. TCRdb reprocessed the PCR reads via MiXCR and lists one record per CDR3 protein. The sample lists more than 550,000 distinct CDR3 sequences; about 25% were seen once. The specimen sequenced was naive CD8+ T cells from blood, with Jurkat cell RNA spiked in. Subset defined: FACS-sorted CD8+CD4-CCR7+CD45RA+ naive T cells. The receptors derive from a human donor in good health. Some libraries in this study had Jurkat cell RNA spiked in.

This clonotype was seen ten or more times. The chain has TRBV28 and TRBJ2-7; D gene ambiguous. This CDR3 spans 13 amino acids. The V and J ends lost 10 bases and 1 base respectively, with 14 bases between them. From germline, CDR1 is MDHEN and CDR2 SYDVKM. The CDR3 nucleotides are TGTGCCACCCACCGTACCGCTTCCTACGAGCAGTACTTC. It is translated as CATHRTASYEQYF.

The J gene is TRBJ2-7, the V gene TRBV18; perhaps D is TRBD1 or TRBD2 (5 bases each). Per germline, CDR1 KGHSH and CDR2 LQKENI. CDR3 length: 16 amino acids. Trimming shortened V by 1 base and J by 4 bases, and 17 bases separated the two germline ends. This CDR3 reads CASSPRLGVRVYEQYF. CDR3 DNA: TGTGCCAGCTCACCACGTTTGGGGGTACGAGTATACGAGCAGTACTTC.

This clonotype was recorded many times. The chain is built from TRBV6-5 and TRBJ2-3, with unresolved D. Trimming left V 0 bases short and J 4 bases short, with 8 bases between. The CDR3 extends over 14 amino acids. Germline V gene lookup returns CDR1 MNHEY and CDR2 SVGAGI. The CDR3 region has the DNA TGTGCCAGCAGTTACTCGACGATGGCAGATACGCAGTATTTT. Translated: CASSYSTMADTQYF.

This sequence joins TRBV20-1 and TRBJ2-1, with unresolved D. The CDR3 runs to 11 residues. V was trimmed by 1 base and J by 4 bases, leaving 2 bases between them. Germline V gene data show CDR1 as DFQATT and CDR2 as SNEGSKA (reference sequence). The CDR3, as DNA: TGCAGTGCTAGAGTATACAATGAGCAGTTCTTC. Translation gives CSARVYNEQFF.

The V call is TRBV11-2, the J call TRBJ2-3, with a possible D match to TRBD2 (7 bases). Germline CDR1 reads SGHAT; CDR2 reads FQNNGV. CDR3 length: 16 residues. V was shortened by 1 base and J by 2 bases, with 13 bases between the two germline ends. In nucleotides, the CDR3 is TGTGCCAGCAGCTTAGGGGGGGGACATACCACAGATACGCAGTATTTT. It translates to CASSLGGGHTTDTQYF.

There are many counts of this clonotype. The chain couples TRBV2 to TRBJ1-1; no firm D call. The CDR3 contains 12 residues. The V end was cut by 7 bases, the J end by 2 bases, with 8 bases between. Germline V gene data show CDR1 as SNHLY and CDR2 as FYNNEI. As DNA, the CDR3 is TGTGCCAGCAAACACTTTAACACTGAAGCTTTCTTT. Amino acid sequence: CASKHFNTEAFF. Based on the CDR3 plus reference TRBV2 and TRBJ1-1, the full variable domain is EPEVTQTPSHQVTQMGQEVILRCVPISNHLYFYWYRQILGQKVEFLVSFYNNEISEKSEIFDDQFSVERPDGSNFTLKIRSTKLEDSAMYFCASKHFNTEAFFGQGTRLTVV.

The rearrangement uses TRBV13 and TRBJ2-7; 9 bases fit TRBD2. This CDR3 is built from 15 residues. V trimming: 4 bases; J trimming: 0 bases; junction bases outside the gene matches: 4. CDR1 is PRHDT and CDR2 is FYEKMQ in the germline V gene (reference sequence). The CDR3 protein is CASSWRGGDSYEQYF. In DNA, the CDR3 is TGTGCCAGCAGCTGGCGGGGGGGAGACTCCTACGAGCAGTACTTC.

This clonotype was seen at least ten times. V gene TRBV4-2 combines with J gene TRBJ2-2; a possible D gene is TRBD2 (6 bases). V dropped 0 bases and J dropped 0 bases, with 14 bases sitting between them. The V gene's germline CDR1 is LGHNA and CDR2 YNFKEQ. The CDR3 totals 18 residues. In nucleotides, the CDR3 is TGTGCCAGCAGCCAAGAAACTCCGGGACTCGCGAACACCGGGGAGCTGTTTTTT. Encoded protein: CASSQETPGLANTGELFF.

This clonotype has ten or more counts. CDR3 nucleotide sequence: TGTGCCAGCGGATCTGTGGCAGGGGCCACTGAAGCTTTCTTT. This gives the protein CASGSVAGATEAFF. The V call is TRBV14, the J call TRBJ1-1; tentatively, D is TRBD1 (6 bases). Germline CDR1 and CDR2: SGHDN and FVKESK. V was cut by 8 bases and J by 4 bases, with 17 bases left in between. The CDR3 runs 14 residues.

Ten or more counts support this clonotype. The V call is TRBV2, the J call TRBJ1-4, with 8 bases that match TRBD1. CDR3 size: 14 residues. The germline V gene encodes CDR1 SNHLY and CDR2 FYNNEI. V dropped 8 bases and J dropped 7; count of bases not matched to a gene: 9. The CDR3 sequence is CASARGTGGEKLFF. CDR3 nucleotides: TGTGCCAGCGCCAGGGGGACAGGTGGTGAAAAACTGTTTTTT.

The chain links TRBV19 to TRBJ2-1, with D tentatively TRBD1 (7 bases). In germline, CDR1 is LNHDA, CDR2 SQIVND (reference sequence). The V gene lost 3 bases and the J gene lost 9 bases, with 12 bases spanning the gap. This CDR3 spans 13 amino acids. This CDR3 reads CASSMQGGGEQFF. The CDR3 DNA is TGTGCCAGTAGTATGCAGGGGGGTGGTGAGCAGTTCTTC. The full variable domain, with the rest looked up from reference TRBV19 and TRBJ2-1, is DGGITQSPKYLFRKEGQNVTLSCEQNLNHDAMYWYRQDPGQGLRLIYYSQIVNDFQKGDIAEGYSVSREKKESFPLTVTSAQKNPTAFYLCASSMQGGGEQFFGPGTRLTVL.

The chain recombines TRBV19 with TRBJ2-2; TRBD2 might be the D (6 bases). The germline V gene encodes CDR1 LNHDA and CDR2 SQIVND (reference sequence). Trimming took off 5 bases at V and 0 bases at J, with 25 bases between the two ends. The CDR3 extends over 20 amino acids. The CDR3 DNA reads TGTGCCAGTAGTGTCGATGAGACTAGAATTTTATCACCGAACACCGGGGAGCTGTTTTTT. This codes for CASSVDETRILSPNTGELFF. The complete variable domain, with remaining parts taken from reference TRBV19 and TRBJ2-2, reads DGGITQSPKYLFRKEGQNVTLSCEQNLNHDAMYWYRQDPGQGLRLIYYSQIVNDFQKGDIAEGYSVSREKKESFPLTVTSAQKNPTAFYLCASSVDETRILSPNTGELFFGEGSRLTVL.

The chain has TRBV27 and TRBJ2-2, with 7 nucleotides matching TRBD2. The CDR3 sequence is 17 residues long. The junction had 10 bases not matched to a gene; V was cut back by 6 bases and J by 0 bases. Germline V gene lookup returns CDR1 MNHEY and CDR2 SMNVEV (reference sequence). The CDR3 loop is CASRALAEQTNTGELFF. As DNA, the CDR3 is TGTGCCAGCAGAGCTCTAGCGGAACAAACGAACACCGGGGAGCTGTTTTTT.